One and the same sample provided the 18 T cell receptor beta chains below, sequenced in a study of cytomegalovirus exposure and HLA in healthy donors. The PCR was carried out with 60 Vbeta primers and 13 Jbeta primers. Clones were read by immunoSEQ multiplex PCR, and TCRdb kept only the in-frame ones, dropping some. The sample consists of 150,000 to 200,000 clones, 84% of them appearing once. Sequencing was done on a sample of PBMCs. All receptors derive from a man aged 18 to 29 in good health and CMV-seronegative.

Here the CDR3 reads CASSYYSVGGDYGYTF. In nucleotides, the CDR3 is TGTGCCAGCAGTTACTACAGCGTGGGGGGAGACTATGGCTACACCTTC. V and J are TRBV6-5 and TRBJ1-2, with D tentatively TRBD1 (5 bases). CDR1 is MNHEY and CDR2 is SVGAGI in the germline V gene. This CDR3 contains 16 residues. Trimming shortened V by 1 base and J by 3 bases, and 15 bases separated the two germline ends.

This rearrangement joins TRBV7-6 to TRBJ2-1; 9 bases agree with TRBD2. Germline lookup yields CDR1 SGHVS and CDR2 FNYEAQ. Trimming removed 4 bases from V and 7 bases from J; junction bases left unmatched: 8. The CDR3 runs to 15 residues. DNA for the CDR3: TGTGCCAGCAGCTCGAGACTAGCGGATGATAATGAGCAGTTCTTC. This translates into CASSSRLADDNEQFF.

This clone was seen a single time. The CDR3 sequence is CASRGTDYPDTQYF. The CDR3 DNA is TGTGCCAGCAGGGGGACGGACTACCCAGATACGCAGTATTTT. This chain links TRBV6-5 with TRBJ2-3; D possibly corresponds to TRBD2 (6 bases). Deletions cut 6 bases from V and 4 bases from J, with 14 bases between. The CDR3 consists of 14 residues. Looked up from germline, CDR1 is MNHEY and CDR2 is SVGAGI.

This clone was seen once. The chain uses TRBV19 and TRBJ2-3; D is unresolved. The CDR3 has 14 amino acids. V was cut by 2 bases and J by 1 base, with 7 bases left in between. Germline V gene sequence: CDR1 LNHDA, CDR2 SQIVND (reference sequence). The CDR3 bases are TGTGCCAGTAGTATAAGTCAGGGCACAGATACGCAGTATTTT. Its protein is CASSISQGTDTQYF.

V is TRBV19 and J is TRBJ1-6, with D unclear. CDR1 and CDR2 from the germline V gene are LNHDA and SQIVND (reference sequence). V shed 4 bases and J shed 4 bases, with 17 bases lying between them. The CDR3 is 17 residues long. The CDR3 DNA follows: TGTGCCAGTAGTAGTTCTTCCGGGAACGGGTATAATTCACCCCTCCACTTT. Translation: CASSSSSGNGYNSPLHF.

V gene TRBV11-3 combines with J gene TRBJ2-3; TRBD1 matches at 9 bases. The CDR3 covers 17 residues. The J segment lost 1 base and the V segment lost 5 bases, leaving 10 bases of the junction unmatched. Per germline, CDR1 SGHNT and CDR2 YENEEA. The CDR3 bases are TGTGCCAGCAGCCAGATCGCCGGGACAGGGCGCACAGATACGCAGTATTTT. This sequence encodes CASSQIAGTGRTDTQYF.

V and J are TRBV2 and TRBJ1-1; tentatively, D is TRBD1 (5 bases). The ends were cut back, 8 bases at V and 8 bases at J, with 15 bases in the middle. CDR3 length: 12 amino acids. CDR1 is SNHLY and CDR2 is FYNNEI in the germline V gene. The CDR3: CASHIRRTEAFF. The CDR3 nucleotides read TGTGCCAGCCACATTAGGCGGACAGAAGCTTTCTTT.

V and J are TRBV5-1 and TRBJ2-1, with 7 bases identical to TRBD2. Looked up from germline, CDR1 is SGHRS and CDR2 is YFSETQ. This CDR3 has 13 residues. Germline trimming cut 5 bases from V and 6 bases from J; bases unmatched to any gene: 5. In nucleotides, the CDR3 is TGCGCCAGCAGGGGGGAGGGCCCCAATGAGCAGTTCTTC. Translating it yields CASRGEGPNEQFF.

This sequence joins TRBV2 and TRBJ1-2; a weak D match, TRBD1 (6 bases). The CDR3 has 16 residues. Per the germline V gene, CDR1 is SNHLY and CDR2 is FYNNEI. Between the trimmed V and J ends, which lost 4 bases and 1 base, there was a span of 16 bases. The CDR3 sequence is CASSGYIRGGNYGYTF. The CDR3 DNA is TGTGCCAGCAGTGGATATATCAGGGGCGGTAACTATGGCTACACCTTC.

The CDR3 nucleotides read TGTGCCAGCAGCTCAGTAGGACAGGGCGTCAATGAGCAGTTCTTC. This encodes CASSSVGQGVNEQFF. This chain uses TRBV5-8 with TRBJ2-1, with TRBD1 matching over 8 bases. The V and J ends lost 3 bases and 6 bases, in that order; junction bases with no gene match: 8. The CDR3 consists of 15 residues. Germline V gives CDR1 SGHTS, CDR2 YDEGEE.

The chain couples TRBV21-1 to TRBJ2-7; the DNA was not used to check the table's D call, TRBD2. TRBV21-1 is marked as a pseudogene. The CDR3 runs to 16 residues. CDR3 DNA sequence: TGTGCCAGCAGCAAAGGGATACACGGAGCCAGTTACGAGCAGTACTTC. Protein product: CASSKGIHGASYEQYF.

This clone came up once. CDR3 sequence: CASSLADGDYGYTF. The DNA for the CDR3 is TGCGCCAGCAGCTTGGCGGACGGGGACTATGGCTACACCTTC. The rearrangement links TRBV5-1 to TRBJ1-2, with D unresolved. V was pared by 0 bases and J by 3 bases, with 9 bases between. The germline CDR1 and CDR2 sequences are SGHRS and YFSETQ. This CDR3 region has 14 residues.

The chain joins TRBV27 to TRBJ2-1; maybe TRBD1 (7 bases). Trimming took 5 bases from V and 5 from J, leaving 25 bases between them. CDR3 size: 18 residues. Germline loops: CDR1 MNHEY, CDR2 SMNVEV (reference sequence). The DNA for the CDR3 is TGTGCCAGCAGTGTACAGGGGCAGCGGGTGAACACTAACAATGAGCAGTTCTTC. Translating it yields CASSVQGQRVNTNNEQFF.

For this clone: This sequence is one base from a far larger clone and is likely a read error. The chain recombines TRBV6-1 with TRBJ2-1; 13 bases agree with TRBD2. The CDR3 consists of 15 residues. Germline values: CDR1 MNHNS, CDR2 SASEGT. V lost 1 base to trimming and J lost 6 bases; unmatched junction nucleotides: 0. CDR3 coding DNA: TGTGCCAGCAGTGAAGGGACTAGCGGGAGCAATGAGCAGTTCTTC. It is translated as CASSEGTSGSNEQFF.

The genes are TRBV7-2 and TRBJ2-3, with no clear D. The V end lost 5 bases, the J end lost 3 bases, and 6 bases lay between the germline ends. The CDR3 spans 12 residues. Germline lookup yields CDR1 SGHTA and CDR2 FQGNSA. In nucleotides, the CDR3 is TGTGCCAGCAGCACCAGAACAGATACGCAGTATTTT. Amino acids: CASSTRTDTQYF.

The J gene is TRBJ2-5, the V gene TRBV2; 14 nucleotides match TRBD2. CDR1 SNHLY and CDR2 FYNNEI come from the germline V gene. This CDR3 is 14 amino acids long. Germline trimming cut 6 bases from V and 6 bases from J; bases unmatched to any gene: 3. The CDR3 region is CASRGTSGGQTQYF. The CDR3 DNA reads as TGTGCCAGCAGGGGGACTAGCGGGGGTCAGACCCAGTACTTC. Variable domain in full (rest from reference TRBV2 and TRBJ2-5): EPEVTQTPSHQVTQMGQEVILRCVPISNHLYFYWYRQILGQKVEFLVSFYNNEISEKSEIFDDQFSVERPDGSNFTLKIRSTKLEDSAMYFCASRGTSGGQTQYFGPGTRLLVL.

This chain links TRBV20-1 with TRBJ2-5, with D maybe TRBD1 (5 bases). The CDR3 runs to 11 residues. Per germline, CDR1 DFQATT and CDR2 SNEGSKA (reference sequence). Trimming removed 7 bases at V and 2 bases at J, with 8 bases between. CDR3 region: CSGQSQETQYF. Here the CDR3 DNA reads TGCAGTGGACAGTCGCAAGAGACCCAGTACTTC.

V is TRBV7-2 and J is TRBJ1-3; D not certain. CDR1 is SGHTA and CDR2 is FQGNSA in the germline V gene. This CDR3 spans 13 amino acids. V lost 3 bases, J lost 7 bases, and 10 bases lay in between. The CDR3 DNA reads as TGTGCCAGCAGCTTCTCCCCAGGCAACACCATATATTTT. Translation: CASSFSPGNTIYF.